The sequence of this T cell receptor (beta chain) was determined in a study of blood T cell repertoires in COVID-19. Germline lookup yields CDR1 ENHRY and CDR2 SYGVKD. Trimming left V 6 bases short and J 4 bases short, with 10 bases between. The CDR3 totals 13 residues. Seattle-derived patients entered the study during active infection and were followed longitudinally. Per the original methods: Estimation of nucleated cell counts relied on the amplification of reference gene primers. TCRdb's table, derived via immunoSEQ multiplex PCR, lists solely in-frame clones and lacks some. V, J and clone size derive from that table, while D and trimming were established from the DNA sequence. The data contain about 230,000 clones, 80% to 90% of them singletons.

The chain links TRBV10-3 to TRBJ2-1; perhaps TRBD1 as D (6 bases). This sequence was found in a man aged 45-60 years with COVID-19, enrolled during active disease. The specimen sequenced was peripheral blood. CDR3 residues: CAISPGQYNEQFF. CDR3 coding DNA: TGTGCCATCAGCCCCGGACAGTACAATGAGCAGTTCTTC.